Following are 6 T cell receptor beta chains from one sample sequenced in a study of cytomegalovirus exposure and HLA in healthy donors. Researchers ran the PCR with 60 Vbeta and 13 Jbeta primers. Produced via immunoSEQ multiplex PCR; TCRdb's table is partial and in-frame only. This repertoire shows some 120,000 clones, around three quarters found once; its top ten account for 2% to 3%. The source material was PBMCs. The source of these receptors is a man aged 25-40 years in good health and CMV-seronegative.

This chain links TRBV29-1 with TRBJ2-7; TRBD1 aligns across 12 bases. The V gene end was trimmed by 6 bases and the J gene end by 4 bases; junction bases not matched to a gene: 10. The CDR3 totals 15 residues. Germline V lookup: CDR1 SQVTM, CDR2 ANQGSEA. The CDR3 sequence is CSVGGTGGSLYEQYF. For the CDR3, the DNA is TGCAGCGTGGGGGGGACAGGGGGCTCCCTTTACGAGCAGTACTTC.

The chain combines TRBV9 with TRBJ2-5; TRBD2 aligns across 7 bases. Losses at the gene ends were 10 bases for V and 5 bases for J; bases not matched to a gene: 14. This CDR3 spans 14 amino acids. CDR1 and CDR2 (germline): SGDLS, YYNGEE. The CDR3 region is CAAEGGISCETQYF. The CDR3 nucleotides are TGTGCCGCCGAGGGAGGGATTTCATGCGAGACCCAGTACTTC.

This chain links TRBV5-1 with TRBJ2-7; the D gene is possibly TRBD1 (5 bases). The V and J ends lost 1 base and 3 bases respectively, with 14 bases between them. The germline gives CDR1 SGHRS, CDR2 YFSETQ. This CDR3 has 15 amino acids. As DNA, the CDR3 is TGCGCCAGCAGCTTGATGGGGTCCAGGGACTACGAGCAGTACTTC. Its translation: CASSLMGSRDYEQYF.

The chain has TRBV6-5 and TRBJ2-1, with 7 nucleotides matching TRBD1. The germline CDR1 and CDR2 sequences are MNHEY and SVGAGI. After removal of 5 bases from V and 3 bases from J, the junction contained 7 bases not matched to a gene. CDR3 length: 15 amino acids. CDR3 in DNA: TGTGCCAGCAGTACAGGGGTCGCATACTACAATGAGCAGTTCTTC. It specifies CASSTGVAYYNEQFF.

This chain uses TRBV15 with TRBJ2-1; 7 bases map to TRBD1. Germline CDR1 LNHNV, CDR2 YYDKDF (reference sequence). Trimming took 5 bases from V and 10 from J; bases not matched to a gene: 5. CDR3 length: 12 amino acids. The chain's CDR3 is CATSLRTGEQFF. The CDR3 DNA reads TGTGCCACCAGCCTTAGGACAGGCGAGCAGTTCTTC. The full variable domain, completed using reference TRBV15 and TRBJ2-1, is DAMVIQNPRYQVTQFGKPVTLSCSQTLNHNVMYWYQQKSSQAPKLLFHYYDKDFNNEADTPDNFQSRRPNTSFCFLDIRSPGLGDTAMYLCATSLRTGEQFFGPGTRLTVL.

This CDR3 is CASAASGSSYEQYF. DNA for the CDR3: TGTGCCAGCGCAGCTAGCGGGAGCTCCTACGAGCAGTACTTC. The V call is TRBV6-6, the J call TRBJ2-7; 10 nucleotides match TRBD2. The germline CDR1 and CDR2 sequences are MNHNY and SVGAGI (reference sequence). The CDR3 extends over 14 amino acids. V shed 8 bases, J shed 0 bases, and the junction held 4 bases outside the gene matches.